The next 26 T cell receptor beta chains were all read from a single sample in a study of blood T cells in healthy people across ages. For the second PCR, which ran for about 7 to 12 cycles, a sample-barcoded 5' primer and a J-beta primer mix were used. MiXCR, run by TCRdb on the 5' RACE reads, gives a single entry per CDR3 protein. The profile shows roughly 680,000 distinct CDR3 sequences, under 65% of them singletons. Sequencing was done on a sample of blood. The receptors were sampled from a woman older than 75 in good health.

There are a few counts of this clonotype. A junction boundary mismatches the germline segment, possibly from a read error. The chain has TRBV20-1 and TRBJ2-2; no definite D call. This CDR3 region has 11 residues. CDR1 is DFQATT, CDR2 SNEGSKA, per germline (reference sequence). The CDR3 nucleotides are TGCAGAGCTAGTTACACCGGGGAGCTGTTTTTT. This gives the protein CRASYTGELFF.

CDR3 in DNA: TGCAGTGCCATCGGACGGGGGCGAGCTTTCTTT. Its translation is CSAIGRGRAFF. This chain connects TRBV20-1 to TRBJ1-1; D may be TRBD1 (6 bases). The CDR3 runs to 11 residues. Trimming removed 6 bases at V and 10 bases at J, with 15 bases between. Germline values: CDR1 DFQATT, CDR2 SNEGSKA (reference sequence).

This clonotype was counted at least ten times. The V call is TRBV20-1, the J call TRBJ2-7, with 14 bases matching TRBD2. The germline CDR1 and CDR2 sequences are DFQATT and SNEGSKA (reference sequence). This CDR3 contains 15 residues. Trimming cost V 0 bases and J 5 bases; bases outside gene matches: 3. CDR3 nucleotides: TGCAGTGCTAGAGATAGGACTAGCGGGAGGAACGAGCAGTACTTC. Protein product: CSARDRTSGRNEQYF.

The rearrangement links TRBV15 to TRBJ1-2; D gene unclear. The germline gives CDR1 LNHNV, CDR2 YYDKDF (reference sequence). The CDR3 has 14 amino acids. The V end lost 0 bases, the J end lost 8 bases, and 13 bases lay between the germline ends. CDR3 bases: TGTGCCACCAGCAGAGAATCCGAGACCGGAGGCTACACCTTC. This codes for CATSRESETGGYTF.

This clonotype was seen a single time. This chain connects TRBV9 to TRBJ2-1; D unclear. Germline-derived CDR1 and CDR2 are SGDLS and YYNGEE. This CDR3 is 17 amino acids long. V gave up 4 bases and J gave up 0 bases, with 17 bases separating them. For the CDR3, the DNA is TGTGCCAGCAGCAATCCGGGCAGTCGCGGCTCCTACAATGAGCAGTTCTTC. Translation: CASSNPGSRGSYNEQFF.

In its sample, this clonotype was seen many times. The chain combines TRBV3-1 with TRBJ2-3; the match to TRBD2 covers 14 bases. CDR1 and CDR2 from the germline V gene are LGHDT and YNNKEL (reference sequence). J was trimmed by 3 bases and V by 4 bases; bases with no gene match: 12. This CDR3 comprises 19 residues. The CDR3 sequence: CASSLKTSGGELRTDTQYF. In nucleotides, the CDR3 is TGTGCCAGCAGCCTCAAGACTAGCGGGGGGGAGCTAAGAACAGATACGCAGTATTTT.

J is TRBJ1-2 and V is TRBV9, with D perhaps matching TRBD1 (6 bases). Trimming cost V 0 bases and J 3 bases, with 9 bases left between them. From germline, CDR1 is SGDLS and CDR2 YYNGEE. The CDR3 runs 14 residues. The CDR3 is CASSVGQADYGYTF. The DNA for the CDR3 is TGTGCCAGCAGCGTAGGACAGGCTGACTATGGCTACACCTTC. The whole variable domain, remainder taken from reference TRBV9 and TRBJ1-2, is DSGVTQTPKHLITATGQRVTLRCSPRSGDLSVYWYQQSLDQGLQFLIQYYNGEERAKGNILERFSAQQFPDLHSELNLSSLELGDSALYFCASSVGQADYGYTFGSGTRLTVV.

The V gene is TRBV12-3 or TRBV12-4, the J gene TRBJ2-6; 9 bases match TRBD1. The CDR3 covers 16 residues. J lost 2 bases, V lost 4 bases, and 3 bases had no gene match. The CDR3 DNA is TGTGCCAGCAGTTGGGGGACAGGGACTGGGGCCAACGTCCTGACTTTC. It specifies CASSWGTGTGANVLTF.

V usage is TRBV20-1 and J usage is TRBJ2-1; possibly TRBD2 for D (6 bases). The length of the CDR3 is 16 residues. The V gene lost 2 bases and the J gene lost 0 bases, with 14 bases spanning the gap. In germline, CDR1 is DFQATT, CDR2 SNEGSKA (reference sequence). The CDR3: CSARTPRRGSYNEQFF. In DNA, the CDR3 is TGCAGTGCTAGAACCCCCCGGAGGGGCTCCTACAATGAGCAGTTCTTC.

The chain recombines TRBV5-1 with TRBJ1-1, with TRBD1 as a possible D gene (5 bases). From germline, CDR1 is SGHRS and CDR2 YFSETQ. The CDR3 sequence is 13 residues long. V shed 4 bases and J shed 9 bases, with 16 bases lying between them. This CDR3 reads CASSPVGGSQAFF. CDR3 DNA sequence: TGCGCCAGCAGCCCAGTTGGGGGGTCCCAAGCTTTCTTT.

The rearrangement uses TRBV13 and TRBJ2-4; tentatively, D is TRBD1 (7 bases). Trimming removed 4 bases from V and 7 bases from J, with 17 bases in between. The germline V gene has CDR1 PRHDT and CDR2 FYEKMQ (reference sequence). The CDR3 has 15 residues. CDR3: CASSSRRGPGNIQYF. The CDR3 DNA reads as TGTGCCAGCAGCTCAAGGAGGGGGCCCGGCAACATTCAGTACTTC.

The V call is TRBV20-1, the J call TRBJ2-5; 9 bases map to TRBD1. The DNA end lines up better with TRBJ2-7; the J call may be wrong. The CDR3 loop spans 15 amino acids. The germline gives CDR1 DFQATT, CDR2 SNEGSKA (reference sequence). The CDR3 spells CSARGDRDRPYEQYF. CDR3 DNA: TGCAGTGCTAGAGGGGACAGGGACAGGCCCTACGAGCAGTACTTC.

Worth noting for this clonotype: A clone one base away is much larger, so this may be a read error. This chain joins TRBV30 and TRBJ1-2; D is unresolved. The CDR3 spans 11 residues. Germline lookup yields CDR1 GTSNPN and CDR2 SVGIG (reference sequence). CDR3 sequence reads: CAWSESYDYTF. The CDR3 DNA is TGTGCCTGGAGTGAGAGCTATGACTACACCTTC.

The chain combines TRBV3-1 with TRBJ2-7; a weak D match, TRBD2 (6 bases). The DNA end is a closer match to TRBJ2-5, so the J assignment may be wrong. CDR3 length: 14 amino acids. CDR1 and CDR2 (germline): LGHDT, YNNKEL (reference sequence). CDR3 in DNA: TGTGCCAGCAGCCAAGATACGGGGGAAGAGACCCAGTACTTC. Translated, it gives CASSQDTGEETQYF.

V gene TRBV10-3 combines with J gene TRBJ2-4; TRBD2 is a possible D gene (5 bases). V gave up 3 bases and J gave up 4 bases, with 10 bases separating them. Germline V gives CDR1 ENHRY, CDR2 SYGVKD. The CDR3 covers 14 residues. The CDR3 sequence is CAISEGSGKNIQYF. CDR3 DNA sequence: TGTGCCATCAGTGAAGGGTCGGGGAAAAACATTCAGTACTTC.

Turning to this clonotype: A much larger clone differs from this one at a single base, so this may be a read error. The CDR3 reads CASSLGSTGMQYF. The CDR3 DNA sequence: TGTGCCAGCAGTTTAGGGTCTACAGGTATGCAGTATTTT. This chain links TRBV28 with TRBJ2-3; TRBD1 is a possible D gene (5 bases). The V end lost 2 bases, the J end lost 11 bases, and 14 bases lay between the germline ends. The CDR3 has 13 residues. Germline V gene lookup returns CDR1 MDHEN and CDR2 SYDVKM.

This clonotype came up many times. The chain couples TRBV12-3 or TRBV12-4 to TRBJ2-1; 8 nucleotides align to TRBD1. Trimming took 3 bases from V and 10 from J; bases not matched to a gene: 5. This CDR3 comprises 13 residues. CDR3 sequence: CASSLTGVWEQFF. CDR3 nucleotides: TGTGCCAGCAGTTTGACAGGGGTTTGGGAGCAGTTCTTC.

This CDR3 is CASSFRGPLQPQHF. CDR3 nucleotide sequence: TGTGCCAGCAGTTTCCGCGGACCCCTCCAGCCCCAGCATTTT. The chain has TRBV12-3 or TRBV12-4 and TRBJ1-5; no firm D call. V was cut by 3 bases and J by 7 bases, with 13 bases left in between. The CDR3 spans 14 residues.

The CDR3 region is CSATPTYEQYF. In nucleotides, the CDR3 is TGCAGTGCTACGCCAACCTACGAGCAGTACTTC. The rearrangement links TRBV20-1 to TRBJ2-7; D is unclear. Germline V CDR1 and CDR2: DFQATT, SNEGSKA (reference sequence). Trimming pared 4 bases from V and 2 bases from J, leaving 6 bases between. The CDR3 is 11 residues long.

Concerning this clonotype itself: A much larger clone lies one base from this, so it may be a read error. This rearrangement joins TRBV5-1 to TRBJ2-7, with TRBD2 matching 7 bases. CDR1 SGHRS and CDR2 YFSETQ come from the germline V gene. The CDR3 extends over 16 amino acids. Trimming cost V 4 bases and J 7 bases; bases outside gene matches: 17. CDR3 in DNA: TGCGCCAGCAGCCTCGAAGCGGGAATAACGTACAATGAGCAGTACTTC. Translating gives CASSLEAGITYNEQYF.

The CDR3 loop reads CATHRPNTGELFF. DNA for the CDR3: TGTGCCACCCACAGACCAAACACCGGGGAGCTGTTTTTT. The chain recombines TRBV28 with TRBJ2-2, with D hard to call. This CDR3 contains 13 residues. CDR1 and CDR2 from the germline V gene are MDHEN and SYDVKM. The germline V and J ends were trimmed by 10 bases and 2 bases, with 11 bases remaining between them.

The rearrangement uses TRBV12-3 or TRBV12-4 and TRBJ2-5; TRBD1 aligns across 8 bases. This CDR3 has 16 residues. V gave up 6 bases and J gave up 11 bases; unmatched junction bases: 20. The CDR3 region is CASSPRARQGRNEQYF. CDR3 DNA: TGTGCCAGCAGCCCCAGGGCCCGACAGGGGCGCAATGAGCAGTACTTC.

This clonotype was found many times. The chain uses TRBV5-1 and TRBJ2-1; 11 bases are shared with TRBD2. The CDR3 length is 14 residues. Germline V gene lookup returns CDR1 SGHRS and CDR2 YFSETQ. Unmatched junction bases numbered 3, after V lost 4 bases and J lost 6 bases. The CDR3 coding sequence is TGCGCCAGCAGCATTGGGACTAGCGGCAATGAGCAGTTCTTC. This gives the protein CASSIGTSGNEQFF.

The chain has TRBV7-2 and TRBJ2-6; a possible D gene is TRBD2 (5 bases). Per the germline V gene, CDR1 is SGHTA and CDR2 is FQGNSA. Trimming took 5 bases from V and 4 from J, leaving 12 bases between them. This CDR3 comprises 15 residues. The CDR3 DNA follows: TGTGCCAGCAGCCCCCGAGTAGCGGGGGCCAACGTCCTGACTTTC. Protein product: CASSPRVAGANVLTF.

This clonotype was counted many times. The V call is TRBV20-1, the J call TRBJ2-5, with D perhaps matching TRBD2 (6 bases). The germline V and J ends were trimmed by 5 bases and 1 base, with 11 bases remaining between them. This CDR3 comprises 13 residues. Germline V gives CDR1 DFQATT, CDR2 SNEGSKA (reference sequence). In DNA form, the CDR3 reads TGCAGTGCTCCCTCTAGCGCCCAAGAGACCCAGTACTTC. It codes for CSAPSSAQETQYF.

J is TRBJ2-5 and V is TRBV20-1; D gene ambiguous. The better agreement between TRBJ2-7 and the DNA end casts doubt on the J call. The length of the CDR3 is 10 residues. Per germline, CDR1 DFQATT and CDR2 SNEGSKA (reference sequence). DNA of the CDR3: TGCAGTGCTAGTTTGAACGAGCAGTACTTC. Protein: CSASLNEQYF.